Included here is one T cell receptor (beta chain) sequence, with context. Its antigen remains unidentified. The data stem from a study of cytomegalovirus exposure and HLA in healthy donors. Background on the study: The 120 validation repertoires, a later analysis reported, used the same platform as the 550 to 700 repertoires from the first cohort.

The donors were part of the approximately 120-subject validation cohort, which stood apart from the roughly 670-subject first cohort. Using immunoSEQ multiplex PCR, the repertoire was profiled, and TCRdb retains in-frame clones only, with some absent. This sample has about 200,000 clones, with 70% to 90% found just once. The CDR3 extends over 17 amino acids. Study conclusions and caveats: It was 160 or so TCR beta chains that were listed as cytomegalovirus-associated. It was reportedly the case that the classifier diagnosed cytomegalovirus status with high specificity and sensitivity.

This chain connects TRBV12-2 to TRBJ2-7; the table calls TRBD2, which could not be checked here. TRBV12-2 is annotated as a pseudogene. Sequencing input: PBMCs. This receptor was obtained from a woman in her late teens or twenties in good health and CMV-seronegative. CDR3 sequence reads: CASRLESFAGDLYEQYF. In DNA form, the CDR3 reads TGTGCAAGTCGCTTAGAAAGTTTTGCGGGAGATTTATACGAGCAGTACTTC.